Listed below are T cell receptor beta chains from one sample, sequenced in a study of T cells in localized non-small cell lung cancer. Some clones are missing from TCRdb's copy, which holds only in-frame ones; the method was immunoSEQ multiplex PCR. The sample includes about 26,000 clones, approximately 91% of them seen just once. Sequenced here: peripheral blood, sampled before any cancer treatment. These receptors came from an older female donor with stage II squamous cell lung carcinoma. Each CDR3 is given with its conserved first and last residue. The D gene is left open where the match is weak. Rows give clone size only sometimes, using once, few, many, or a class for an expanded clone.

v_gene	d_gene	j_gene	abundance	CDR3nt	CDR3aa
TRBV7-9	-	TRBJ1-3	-	TGTGCCAGCAGCTTAGACGGGGACCTCCATCACTCTGGAAACACCATATATTTT	CASSLDGDLHHSGNTIYF
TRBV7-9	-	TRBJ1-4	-	TGTGCCAGCAGCGTGACAGGCCTAAATGAAAAACTGTTTTTT	CASSVTGLNEKLFF
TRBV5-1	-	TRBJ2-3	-	TGCGCCAGCAGCTGGCAGGGAGGCACAGATACGCAGTATTTT	CASSWQGGTDTQYF
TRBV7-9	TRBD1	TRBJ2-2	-	TGTGCCAGCAGCTTAGGGGACAGGGTCAACACCGGGGAGCTGTTTTTT	CASSLGDRVNTGELFF
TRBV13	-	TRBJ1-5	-	TGTGCCAGCAGCTTAGGCCGGGGGGAAGGGCAGCCCCAGCATTTT	CASSLGRGEGQPQHF
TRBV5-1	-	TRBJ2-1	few	TGCGCCAGCAGCTTACCGACGGCCTCCTACAATGAGCAGTTCTTC	CASSLPTASYNEQFF
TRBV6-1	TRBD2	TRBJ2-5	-	TGTGCCAGCAGTCCAAGGACTAGCGGGAAAGAGACCCAGTACTTC	CASSPRTSGKETQYF
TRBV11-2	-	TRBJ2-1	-	TGTGCCAGCAGCCCCTCCGGGCAGCCCTACAATGAGCAGTTCTTC	CASSPSGQPYNEQFF
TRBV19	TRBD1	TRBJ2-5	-	TGTGCCAGTAGTATACATGGGACAGGGGTCGGAGAGACCCAGTACTTC	CASSIHGTGVGETQYF
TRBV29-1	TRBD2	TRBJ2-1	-	TGCAGCGTTGTAAGGACTAGCGGAGACAATGAGCAGTTCTTC	CSVVRTSGDNEQFF
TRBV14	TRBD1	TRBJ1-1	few	TGTGCCAGCAGCCTGGGACAGGGGAAAGGGGACACTGAAGCTTTCTTT	CASSLGQGKGDTEAFF
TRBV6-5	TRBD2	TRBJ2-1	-	TGTGCCAGCACAGCGGGAGGTGACTACAATGAGCAGTTCTTC	CASTAGGDYNEQFF
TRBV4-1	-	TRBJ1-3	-	TGCGCCAGCAGCCAAGAATCAGCCTCTGGAAACACCATATATTTT	CASSQESASGNTIYF
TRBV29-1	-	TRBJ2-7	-	TGCAGCGTTGACTCGGAGGGCACCTCCTACGAGCAGTACTTC	CSVDSEGTSYEQYF
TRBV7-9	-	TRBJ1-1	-	TGTGCCAGCAGCTCCCCAGGCAGGGTTAACACTGAAGCTTTCTTT	CASSSPGRVNTEAFF
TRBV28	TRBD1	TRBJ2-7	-	TGTGCCAGCAGTGCAAAATCGACAGGGCAAGACGAGCAGTACTTC	CASSAKSTGQDEQYF
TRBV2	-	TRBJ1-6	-	TGTGCCAGCAAAGAAACACCGAGAAATTCACCCCTCCACTTT	CASKETPRNSPLHF
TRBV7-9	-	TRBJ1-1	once	TGTGCCACTAAAGGGGAATTTGGTGAAGCTTTCTTT	CATKGEFGEAFF
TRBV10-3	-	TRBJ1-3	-	TGTGCCATCAGTGAGTCTTTAGACCGGGGGACCTTCGGAAACACCATATATTTT	CAISESLDRGTFGNTIYF
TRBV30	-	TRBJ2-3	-	TGTGCCTGGGGGGGATTGGATACGCAGTATTTT	CAWGGLDTQYF
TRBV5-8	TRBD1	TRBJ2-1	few	TGTGCCAGCAGTCGACAGGGGACCTCCTACAATGAGCAGTTCTTC	CASSRQGTSYNEQFF
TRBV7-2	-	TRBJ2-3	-	TGTGCCAGCAGCTTTAGTCCGACAGATACGCAGTATTTT	CASSFSPTDTQYF
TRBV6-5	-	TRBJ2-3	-	TGTGCCAGCAGTACGCCTAGCACAGATACGCAGTATTTT	CASSTPSTDTQYF
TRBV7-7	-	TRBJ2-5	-	TGTGCCAGCAGCTTAGCCCACGAAGAGACCCAGTACTTC	CASSLAHEETQYF
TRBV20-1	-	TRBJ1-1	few	TGCAGTACAGGGCAAGCTTTCTTT	CSTGQAFF
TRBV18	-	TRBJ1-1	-	TGTGCCAGCTCACCAAGGGGGGTGGAGGACGTTAACACTGAAGCTTTCTTT	CASSPRGVEDVNTEAFF
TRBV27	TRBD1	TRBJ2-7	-	TGTGCCAGCAGTTCGGACAGGGGGCAGGGGCTGTCTTTGTACGAGCAGTACTTC	CASSSDRGQGLSLYEQYF
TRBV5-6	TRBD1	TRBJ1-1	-	TGTGCCAGCAGACCGACAGGGGGTCGGACTGAAGCTTTCTTT	CASRPTGGRTEAFF
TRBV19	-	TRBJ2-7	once	TGTGCCAGCTGGGACTCCTACGAGCAGTACTTC	CASWDSYEQYF
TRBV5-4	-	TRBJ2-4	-	TGTGCCAGCAGCTTGGAGGTCGGTGGCCCAAACATTCAGTACTTC	CASSLEVGGPNIQYF
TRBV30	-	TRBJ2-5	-	TGTGCCTGCGGATTAGGACCGCAAGAGACCCAGTACTTC	CACGLGPQETQYF
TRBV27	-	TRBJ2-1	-	TGTGCCAGCAGTTACTCTCCCGAGTCCGTAAGCTCCTACAATGAGCAGTTCTTC	CASSYSPESVSSYNEQFF
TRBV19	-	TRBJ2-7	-	TGTGCCAGTACCGCGACAGCCGCCTCCTACGAGCAGTACTTC	CASTATAASYEQYF
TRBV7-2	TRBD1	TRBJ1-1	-	TGTGCCAGCACTGGAAGACAGGGTTCATTTATCGCCGAGGCTTTCTTT	CASTGRQGSFIAEAFF
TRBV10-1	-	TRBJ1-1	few	TGCGCCAGCAGTGAGTCGTTGGGCCGCGAAGCTTTCTTT	CASSESLGREAFF
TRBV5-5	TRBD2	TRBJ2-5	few	TGTGCCAGCAGCTTCCTAGCGGGGGCGTATGAGACCCAGTACTTC	CASSFLAGAYETQYF
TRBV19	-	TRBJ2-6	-	TGTGCCAGTAGCCCCTCCGGGACGGGCAACGTCCTGACTTTC	CASSPSGTGNVLTF
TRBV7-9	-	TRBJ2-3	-	TGTGCCAGCAGCCCCAGCCAGGGAACGAATACGCAGTATTTT	CASSPSQGTNTQYF
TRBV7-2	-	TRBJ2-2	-	TGTGCCAGCAGCTTACCCGGGGAGCTGTTTTTT	CASSLPGELFF
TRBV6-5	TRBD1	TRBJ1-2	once	TGTGCCAGCAGTTACTCCCAGAAGACAGGGGCGCCTGGCTACACCTTC	CASSYSQKTGAPGYTF
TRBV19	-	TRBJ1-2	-	TGTGCCAGTAGTTCCGGGACCGCTTCTAACTATGGCTACACCTTC	CASSSGTASNYGYTF
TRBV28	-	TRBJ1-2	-	TGTGCCAGCATCGGGACGAATGGCTACACCTTC	CASIGTNGYTF
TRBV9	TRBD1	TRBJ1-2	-	TGTGCCAGCCTCCCAGGGGGCCATGGGTATGGCTACACCTTC	CASLPGGHGYGYTF
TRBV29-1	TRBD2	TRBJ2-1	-	TGCAGCGTTGACACTAGCGGGCTTTTCTACAATGAGCAGTTCTTC	CSVDTSGLFYNEQFF
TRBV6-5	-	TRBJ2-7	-	TGTGCCAGCTCCGAAAACGGAGGCTACGAGCAGTACTTC	CASSENGGYEQYF
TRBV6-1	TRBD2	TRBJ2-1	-	TGTGCCAGCAGTGAAGGAGCGGGAGGCCCCAATGAGCAGTTCTTC	CASSEGAGGPNEQFF
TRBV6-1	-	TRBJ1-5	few	TGTGCCAGCAGTGAAGTACGGATCAATCAGCCCCAGCATTTT	CASSEVRINQPQHF
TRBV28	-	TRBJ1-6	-	TGTGCCAGCAGTTTATCGGGTCAGGGAAGGTCACCCCTCCACTTT	CASSLSGQGRSPLHF
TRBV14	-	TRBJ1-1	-	TGTGCCAGCAGCCAAGGTTGGGGGTACACTGAAGCTTTCTTT	CASSQGWGYTEAFF
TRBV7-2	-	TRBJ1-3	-	TGTGCCAGCAGCTTAGCTGCGGCTTTTTCGGGAAACACCATATATTTT	CASSLAAAFSGNTIYF
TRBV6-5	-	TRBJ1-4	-	TGTGCCAGCAGTTACTCCGGCAGCCCTGATGAAAAACTGTTTTTT	CASSYSGSPDEKLFF
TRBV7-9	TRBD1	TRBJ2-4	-	TGTGCCAGCAGCTTATCCGACAGGGGTCGAGCCAAAAACATTCAGTACTTC	CASSLSDRGRAKNIQYF
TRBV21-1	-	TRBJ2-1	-	TGTGCCAGCAGCGAGGGGGACAGAGACAATGAGCAGTTCTTC	CASSEGDRDNEQFF
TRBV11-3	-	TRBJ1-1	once	TGTGCCAGCAGTTCCAGCCCCGAAGGCATAGCTTTCTTT	CASSSSPEGIAFF